By its share, the clone carrying this T cell receptor (beta chain) is medium-sized. By positive magnetic bead selection, CD4+ and CD8+ cells were isolated, and their purity was checked by flow cytometry. The CDR3 runs to 16 residues. Germline assignment: CDR1 SGHVS and CDR2 FQNEAQ. The V segment lost 7 bases and the J segment 3 bases; nucleotides outside the gene matches: 11. Produced via immunoSEQ multiplex PCR; TCRdb's table is partial and in-frame only. The sample lists 15,000 to 20,000 clones; roughly 80% were seen once. This specimen belongs to a study of somatic mutations in cytotoxic T cells in rheumatoid arthritis.

What was sequenced was CD8+ T cells sorted from blood. This clonotype was obtained from an adult with rheumatoid arthritis. The chain couples TRBV7-8 to TRBJ2-7, with 11 bases matching TRBD1. The CDR3 protein is CASNPGQGAGLYEQYF. The CDR3, as DNA: TGTGCCAGCAACCCAGGACAGGGGGCGGGACTCTACGAGCAGTACTTC.